The 15 T cell receptor beta chains reported below all come from one sample, sequenced in a study of blood T cell repertoires in COVID-19. This table comes from immunoSEQ multiplex PCR, and its TCRdb copy is limited to in-frame clones, with some not included. The sample carries 150,000 to 200,000 clones, 70% to 90% recorded once. The material sequenced was peripheral blood. Source of these receptors: a person between 65 and 80 years old with COVID-19, enrolled during active disease.

Only a few counts were recorded for this clone. The genes are TRBV6-5 and TRBJ1-5; D might be TRBD1 (5 bases). V lost 6 bases, J lost 7 bases, and 16 bases lay in between. There are 14 residues in the CDR3. The germline CDR1 and CDR2 sequences are MNHEY and SVGAGI. As DNA, the CDR3 is TGTGCCAGCAGGAGGGAGGGGCTAGGGCAGCCCCAGCATTTT. Translated, it gives CASRREGLGQPQHF.

The V call is TRBV5-1, the J call TRBJ2-7, with 15 positions matching TRBD2. Germline loops: CDR1 SGHRS, CDR2 YFSETQ. This CDR3 region has 17 residues. With V trimmed by 4 bases and J by 5 bases, 10 bases remained unmatched. The CDR3 is CASSRGTSGGPRDEQYF. CDR3 sequence (DNA): TGCGCCAGCAGCAGAGGGACTAGCGGGGGGCCTAGGGACGAGCAGTACTTC.

The chain joins TRBV5-4 to TRBJ2-1, with a tentative D call TRBD2 (5 bases). Germline CDR1 reads SGHNT; CDR2 reads YYREEE (reference sequence). V lost 5 bases and J lost 10, with 16 bases in between. The CDR3 loop spans 13 amino acids. CDR3 residues: CASRAGNQREQFF. The CDR3 region has the DNA TGTGCCAGCAGAGCCGGGAATCAGAGGGAGCAGTTCTTC.

This clone was seen only once. V and J are TRBV19 and TRBJ1-6; 7 bases match TRBD1. J was trimmed by 7 bases and V by 7 bases; bases with no gene match: 7. The CDR3 is made up of 14 amino acids. Germline-derived CDR1 and CDR2 are LNHDA and SQIVND (reference sequence). The CDR3 sequence: CASTTGQSNSPLHF. The DNA of the CDR3 is TGTGCCAGTACAACGGGACAGTCCAATTCACCCCTCCACTTT.

The table lists this clone with a count of one. The chain joins TRBV6-2 or TRBV6-3 to TRBJ1-1; D not resolved. Trimming pared 2 bases from V and 6 bases from J, leaving 22 bases between. Per the germline V gene, CDR1 is MNHEY and CDR2 is SVGEGT. This CDR3 has 17 residues. The chain's CDR3 is CASSYDGRSSLLAEAFF. As DNA, the CDR3 is TGTGCCAGCAGTTACGACGGGAGGAGCTCACTTTTGGCTGAAGCTTTCTTT.

This clone has only a few counts. The V and J genes are TRBV9 and TRBJ2-7, with D perhaps TRBD2 (6 bases). This CDR3 has 15 amino acids. Germline CDR1 and CDR2: SGDLS and YYNGEE. V lost 1 base and J lost 0, with 11 bases in between. CDR3 loop: CASSVRAEGSYEQYF. In DNA, the CDR3 is TGTGCCAGCAGCGTACGAGCGGAGGGCTCCTACGAGCAGTACTTC. Looking up the rest from reference TRBV9 and TRBJ2-7 gives the full variable domain: DSGVTQTPKHLITATGQRVTLRCSPRSGDLSVYWYQQSLDQGLQFLIQYYNGEERAKGNILERFSAQQFPDLHSELNLSSLELGDSALYFCASSVRAEGSYEQYFGPGTRLTVT.

The chain joins TRBV27 to TRBJ2-7; the D gene is possibly TRBD2 (5 bases). CDR1 is MNHEY and CDR2 is SMNVEV in the germline V gene (reference sequence). CDR3 length equals 15 residues. V gave up 4 bases and J gave up 4 bases, with 17 bases separating them. DNA of the CDR3: TGTGCCAGCAGTTCGTTTGAGCGGATGACTTACGAGCAGTACTTC. Translated: CASSSFERMTYEQYF.

This clone was recorded a few times. The J gene is TRBJ2-7, the V gene TRBV7-9; 12 positions match TRBD2. J was trimmed by 6 bases and V by 0 bases; bases with no gene match: 12. This CDR3 spans 18 amino acids. CDR1 and CDR2 from the germline V gene are SEHNR and FQNEAQ (reference sequence). CDR3 loop: CASSLARRSTSGSSEQYF. CDR3 in DNA: TGTGCCAGCAGCTTAGCGCGACGGTCGACTAGCGGGAGCAGCGAGCAGTACTTC.

This chain uses TRBV9 with TRBJ2-3; TRBD2 agrees at 7 bases. V lost 0 bases to trimming and J lost 5 bases; unmatched junction nucleotides: 9. The V gene's germline CDR1 is SGDLS and CDR2 YYNGEE. The CDR3 extends over 16 amino acids. DNA of the CDR3: TGTGCCAGCAGCGTAGTAGGCGGGAGTCTCAGAGATACGCAGTATTTT. It codes for CASSVVGGSLRDTQYF.

This clone has ten or more counts. The chain employs TRBV25-1 and TRBJ2-5; possibly TRBD2 for D (6 bases). The CDR3 covers 13 residues. V lost 8 bases to trimming and J lost 5 bases, with 15 bases between them. The V gene's germline CDR1 is MGHDK and CDR2 SYGVNS. CDR3 amino acids: CASGLSGWETQYF. In nucleotides, the CDR3 is TGTGCCAGCGGCCTTAGCGGTTGGGAGACCCAGTACTTC.

The chain combines TRBV6-6 with TRBJ2-5; TRBD2 aligns across 8 bases. CDR1 and CDR2 from the germline V gene are MNHNY and SVGAGI (reference sequence). After removal of 2 bases from V and 1 base from J, the junction contained 6 bases not matched to a gene. CDR3 length equals 16 residues. Written as DNA, the CDR3 is TGTGCCAGCAGTTACGAGGTCGGGGGGGCCCAAGAGACCCAGTACTTC. This gives the protein CASSYEVGGAQETQYF.

For the CDR3, the DNA is TGTGCCAGCAGCCTCTCTAAGACAGGGGGTAATGAAAAACTGTTTTTT. Protein sequence: CASSLSKTGGNEKLFF. J is TRBJ1-4 and V is TRBV11-2, with 9 nucleotides matching TRBD1. The germline V gene encodes CDR1 SGHAT and CDR2 FQNNGV. Trimming at V came to 5 bases and at J to 4 bases, leaving 8 bases not matched to a gene. CDR3 length equals 16 residues.

This clone was picked up one time. V and J are TRBV7-2 and TRBJ1-5; no clear D. CDR1 SGHTA and CDR2 FQGNSA come from the germline V gene. Deletions cut 0 bases from V and 6 bases from J, with 6 bases between. The length of the CDR3 is 13 residues. CDR3 sequence: CASSLAAGQPQHF. The CDR3 nucleotides are TGTGCCAGCAGCTTAGCGGCGGGTCAGCCCCAGCATTTT. Complete variable domain (other parts from reference TRBV7-2 and TRBJ1-5): GAGVSQSPSNKVTEKGKDVELRCDPISGHTALYWYRQSLGQGLEFLIYFQGNSAPDKSGLPSDRFSAERTGGSVSTLTIQRTQQEDSAVYLCASSLAAGQPQHFGDGTRLSIL.

The rearrangement uses TRBV7-3 and TRBJ2-5; a possible D gene is TRBD2 (5 bases). This CDR3 is built from 13 residues. Per germline, CDR1 SGHTA and CDR2 FQGTGA. V was trimmed by 2 bases and J by 7 bases, leaving 11 bases between them. CDR3 protein: CASSLEYAGTQYF. The CDR3 nucleotides are TGTGCCAGCAGCTTAGAATATGCGGGGACCCAGTACTTC.

The rearrangement uses TRBV2 and TRBJ2-6; maybe TRBD1 (5 bases). The germline gives CDR1 SNHLY, CDR2 FYNNEI. Trimming left V 2 bases short and J 1 base short, with 12 bases between. There are 17 residues in the CDR3. The CDR3 sequence is CASSETMGQSGANVLTF. DNA of the CDR3: TGTGCCAGCAGTGAAACAATGGGGCAGTCTGGGGCCAACGTCCTGACTTTC.